The 14 T cell receptor beta chains below all came from one sample that was sequenced in a study of post-analysis software for immune sequencing data. Notes on the study in general: Patients carried four or five TRBV segments more frequently than controls did, and TRBV5-6, TRBV5-1 and TRBV20-1 were among them.

Their antigen targets remain unknown. cDNA libraries for TCR beta contained unique molecular identifiers. TCRdb called the PCR reads again in MiXCR, with one record for every CDR3 protein. The repertoire holds roughly 600,000 distinct CDR3 sequences, with roughly 47% as singletons. Sequences were obtained from blood. Receptor source: a girl aged 10-17 years with multiple sclerosis.

The chain has TRBV12-3 or TRBV12-4 and TRBJ1-1; D is unclear. This CDR3 contains 14 residues. The ends were cut back, 5 bases at V and 0 bases at J, with 10 bases in the middle. CDR3 residues: CASSHHPMNTEAFF. The CDR3 region has the DNA TGTGCCAGCAGTCATCACCCTATGAACACTGAAGCTTTCTTT.

This clonotype was picked up a small number of times. The chain has TRBV7-8 and TRBJ2-7; D not resolved. V was shortened by 2 bases and J by 0 bases, with 8 bases between the two germline ends. This CDR3 region has 14 residues. The V gene's germline CDR1 is SGHVS and CDR2 FQNEAQ. The CDR3 loop is CASSLNGLSYEQYF. For the CDR3, the DNA is TGTGCCAGCAGCTTAAATGGGCTCTCCTACGAGCAGTACTTC.

The chain uses TRBV2 and TRBJ2-1; 7 bases align to TRBD2. V lost 6 bases to trimming and J lost 9 bases; unmatched junction nucleotides: 14. The CDR3 extends over 15 amino acids. The germline CDR1 and CDR2 sequences are SNHLY and FYNNEI. CDR3 bases: TGTGCCAGCAGGAGCGGGGTGGCGGGAGTGGGTGAGCAGTTCTTC. This gives the protein CASRSGVAGVGEQFF.

V gene TRBV5-1 combines with J gene TRBJ2-7, with 9 nucleotides matching TRBD1. Trimming cost V 3 bases and J 2 bases; bases outside gene matches: 6. Germline values: CDR1 SGHRS, CDR2 YFSETQ. The CDR3 is 15 residues long. Here the CDR3 reads CASSWGDRAAYEQYF. The CDR3 DNA follows: TGCGCCAGCAGCTGGGGGGACAGGGCGGCCTACGAGCAGTACTTC.

This clonotype has just one count. The V gene is TRBV5-1, the J gene TRBJ2-1; D not certain. V gave up 3 bases and J gave up 0 bases, with 10 bases separating them. Germline CDR1 is SGHRS and CDR2 is YFSETQ. The CDR3 covers 15 residues. This CDR3 reads CASSSQANSYNEQFF. CDR3 coding DNA: TGCGCCAGCAGCTCCCAGGCCAACTCCTACAATGAGCAGTTCTTC.

There are many counts of this clonotype. The rearrangement uses TRBV12-3 or TRBV12-4 and TRBJ2-4; TRBD1 agrees at 9 bases. J gave up 5 bases and V 5 bases, and 4 bases lay outside the gene matches. This CDR3 has 14 amino acids. The CDR3: CASSEGTGQNIQYF. DNA for the CDR3: TGTGCCAGCAGTGAAGGGACAGGGCAAAACATTCAGTACTTC.

The gene calls are TRBV5-1 and TRBJ2-5, with a tentative D call TRBD2 (7 bases). CDR3 size: 15 residues. CDR1 and CDR2 (germline): SGHRS, YFSETQ. The V end lost 0 bases, the J end lost 11 bases, and 20 bases lay between the germline ends. This CDR3 reads CASSLGWGGQNEQYF. CDR3 in DNA: TGCGCCAGCAGCTTGGGATGGGGGGGCCAAAATGAGCAGTACTTC.

This rearrangement joins TRBV25-1 to TRBJ2-1, with unresolved D. This CDR3 is 14 amino acids long. CDR1 and CDR2 (germline): MGHDK, SYGVNS. The germline V and J ends were trimmed by 1 base and 9 bases, with 13 bases remaining between them. CDR3 residues: CASSESGVVVEQFF. The CDR3 DNA follows: TGTGCCAGCAGTGAATCAGGAGTAGTAGTTGAGCAGTTCTTC.

Note on this clonotype: Being one base from a much bigger clone, this may be a read error. The gene calls are TRBV6-6 and TRBJ2-5; D unresolved. The CDR3 spans 13 residues. CDR1 and CDR2 from the germline V gene are MNHNY and SVGAGI (reference sequence). The CDR3 loop is CASSSTAPEIQYF. CDR3 nucleotide sequence: TGTGCCAGCAGTTCCACGGCCCCAGAGATCCAGTACTTC.

The chain is built from TRBV5-1 and TRBJ2-1; the match to TRBD2 covers 10 bases. CDR3 length equals 15 residues. J gave up 10 bases and V 2 bases, and 9 bases lay outside the gene matches. The germline gives CDR1 SGHRS, CDR2 YFSETQ. This chain's CDR3 is CASSLRPSGSGEQFF. CDR3 bases: TGCGCCAGCAGCTTACGGCCTAGCGGGAGCGGGGAGCAGTTCTTC.

The V gene is TRBV20-1, the J gene TRBJ2-3; TRBD1 is a possible D gene (6 bases). CDR1 and CDR2 (germline): DFQATT, SNEGSKA (reference sequence). This CDR3 contains 15 residues. V dropped 2 bases and J dropped 1 base, with 13 bases sitting between them. CDR3 region: CSARSVAGGTDTQYF. DNA of the CDR3: TGCAGTGCTAGATCCGTAGCAGGGGGCACAGATACGCAGTATTTT.

This clonotype was recorded a few times. The chain combines TRBV6-6 with TRBJ2-1, with TRBD2 matching 11 bases. The length of the CDR3 is 15 residues. The trim removed 6 bases at V and 9 bases at J, leaving 10 bases unmatched. CDR1 and CDR2 (germline): MNHNY, SVGAGI (reference sequence). This CDR3 reads CASSRSSGGNGEQFF. The CDR3, as DNA: TGTGCCAGCAGCCGCTCTAGCGGGGGGAACGGTGAGCAGTTCTTC.

This rearrangement joins TRBV4-2 to TRBJ2-6, with D maybe TRBD2 (5 bases). Per germline, CDR1 LGHNA and CDR2 YNFKEQ. V lost 4 bases and J 0 bases, leaving 13 bases between the germline ends. The CDR3 runs to 17 residues. The CDR3 DNA follows: TGTGCCAGCAGCCTCCAAGGACTTAACTCTGGGGCCAACGTCCTGACTTTC. It yields the protein CASSLQGLNSGANVLTF.

The chain combines TRBV20-1 with TRBJ1-1, with D uncertain. The CDR3 is 15 amino acids. The germline gives CDR1 DFQATT, CDR2 SNEGSKA (reference sequence). Trimming cost V 3 bases and J 5 bases, with 19 bases left between them. The CDR3 sequence: CSARSPWEGSTEAFF. The CDR3 nucleotides are TGCAGTGCTAGGAGCCCTTGGGAGGGAAGTACTGAAGCTTTCTTT.